This T cell receptor beta chain was profiled in a study of cytomegalovirus exposure and HLA in healthy donors (dated by TCRdb to the late 2010s). With regard to the full study: A later analysis indicated that the 110 or so validation repertoires were generated on the platform also employed for the roughly 730 repertoires of the first cohort. In addition to the first cohort of 666 subjects, a separate validation cohort of 100 to 150 different subjects was used. The study aimed to test whether signatures of past pathogen exposure could be identified by cataloging public T cell receptors. High-throughput TCR immunosequencing, statistical association of individual TCRs with disease status, and machine learning were combined to predict cytomegalovirus infection status. Study-wide findings and limitations: In vitro tests confirmed that a few of the cytomegalovirus-associated TCR beta chains recognize cytomegalovirus antigens. While some public TCRs were present in many individuals, most TCR sequences turned up only very rarely across donors. In a later analysis, TCRs clustered in the first cohort were found to also tend to co-occur in the roughly 110 validation repertoires, with 85% to 95% of cluster scores above 0. The authors suggested that the approach could potentially be extended to other disease states and immunological phenotypes. In both the original and validation cohorts, the classifier was reported to diagnose cytomegalovirus status with high specificity and sensitivity. A later analysis lacked HLA typing for the validation cohort, so it scored co-occurrence in that cohort across all 110 or so repertoires. A total of some 180 TCR beta chains were listed by the study as associated with cytomegalovirus.

Note on this clone: This clone's antigen is unknown. No quality values exist for individual bases; no much larger clone is one base distant.

The donors belonged to the validation cohort of approximately 130 subjects, which was separate from the approximately 700-subject first cohort. V ends up 6 bases short and J 2 bases short, with an unmatched junction base count of 9. The germline V gene gives CDR1 as MNHNS and CDR2 as SASEGT. The CDR3 measures 15 amino acids from cysteine to phenylalanine. Kept here is only the CDR3 DNA, which spans 45 bases and is read in frame from base 1. Preparation of the library involved the immunoSEQ multiplex PCR assay. The authors processed their data as follows. A statistical classification framework was built for diagnosing cytomegalovirus status from the catalog of TCR beta chain sequences. Here the immuneACCESS table is served through TCRdb, limited to in-frame sequences with V and J called. Missing clones are a known gap in these copies; in checked studies unresolved V genes cover under half, and the rest lacks a known reason. V, J and clone size were drawn from that table, and D and trimming were deduced from the DNA. The sample profile shows 70,000 or so clones; about 95% of them were found once. The top ten clones comprise roughly 1% of the sample.

The sequence joins TRBV6-1 to TRBJ2-7, and TRBD2 aligns with 8 junction nucleotides. The clonotype was recovered from a young woman in good health and CMV-seronegative. Sequencing was done on a sample of PBMCs. The nucleotide sequence reads TGTGCCAGCAGGGGACGAACTAGCGGCACCTACGAGCAGTACTTC. This sequence encodes CASRGRTSGTYEQYF.